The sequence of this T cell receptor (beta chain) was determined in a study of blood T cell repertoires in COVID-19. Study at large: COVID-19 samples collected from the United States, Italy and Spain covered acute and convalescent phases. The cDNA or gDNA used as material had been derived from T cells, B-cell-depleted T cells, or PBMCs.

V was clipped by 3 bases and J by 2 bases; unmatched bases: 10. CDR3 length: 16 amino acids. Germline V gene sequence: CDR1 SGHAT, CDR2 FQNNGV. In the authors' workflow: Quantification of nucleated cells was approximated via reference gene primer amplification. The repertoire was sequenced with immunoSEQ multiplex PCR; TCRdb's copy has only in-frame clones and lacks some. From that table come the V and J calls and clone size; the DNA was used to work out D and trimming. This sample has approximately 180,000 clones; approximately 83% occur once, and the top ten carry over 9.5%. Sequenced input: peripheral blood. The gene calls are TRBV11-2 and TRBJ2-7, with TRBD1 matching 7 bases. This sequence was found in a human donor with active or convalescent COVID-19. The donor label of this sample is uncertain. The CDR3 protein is CASSLAGGGSPYEQYF. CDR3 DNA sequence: TGTGCCAGCAGCTTGGCAGGGGGTGGAAGTCCCTACGAGCAGTACTTC.